The entry that follows covers one T cell receptor beta chain sequence. Its target is unknown. The CDR3 contains 15 residues. Germline trimming cut 4 bases from V and 4 bases from J; bases unmatched to any gene: 4. From germline, CDR1 is SGHVS and CDR2 FQNEAQ. The data derive from a study of shared clonotypes between healthy human individuals. Terminally differentiated effector memory CD45RA+ cells were excluded by CCR7 positive selection of CD45RO-negative cells. Whole-study results and caveats: Rarefaction indicated that sorted-subset sequencing remained incomplete although depth was large. Larger richness was generally estimated for naive than memory subsets. Genetic and exposure-history diversity was limited by the small donor number. Relative to clonotypes present in all four donors, those not shared had lower generation probabilities.

Profiled with immunoSEQ multiplex PCR; TCRdb holds only in-frame clones, not every one. This sample yields approximately 810,000 clones, of which approximately 92% are seen a single time; about 24% belongs to the top ten. The genes are TRBV7-8 and TRBJ2-3; 11 nucleotides line up with TRBD2. This TCR derives from a young man in good health. Material: naive CD8+ T cells sorted from blood. The CDR3 loop reads CASSSLAGVADTQYF. The CDR3, as DNA: TGTGCCAGCAGCTCACTAGCGGGAGTTGCAGATACGCAGTATTTT.